This T cell receptor (beta chain) was found in a study of T cells in Graves' hyperthyroidism and ophthalmopathy. In this sample, this clonotype turned up many times. Exclusions: uncontrolled infection, other autoimmune disease, pregnancy, lactation. The study based diagnoses on clinical symptoms, serum thyroxine and TRAb, thyroid ultrasound and orbital computed tomography. Amplified TCR beta CDR3 regions came from RNA transcripts. The TCR CDR3 was amplified in a first-round RT-PCR using the HTBI primer set. Via MiXCR, TCRdb re-called the multiplex PCR reads, giving one row per CDR3 protein. The repertoire includes roughly 150,000 distinct CDR3 sequences, roughly 10% of them detected once, and roughly a fifth sits in the top ten. CDR1 SNHLY and CDR2 FYNNEI come from the germline V gene. This CDR3 contains 11 residues. V gave up 4 bases and J gave up 5 bases, with 6 bases separating them.

The genes are TRBV2 and TRBJ2-7; tentatively, D is TRBD1 (6 bases). The sample consisted of blood. This sequence was found in a woman aged 18-29 years with Graves' hyperthyroidism that later progressed to Graves' ophthalmopathy. The CDR3 DNA reads TGTGCCAGCAGTGGACAGGACGAGCAGTACTTC. Residues: CASSGQDEQYF.